This T cell receptor beta chain was profiled in a study of blood T cell repertoires in COVID-19. The wider study: Specimens from acute and convalescent COVID-19 originated in the United States, Italy and Spain. PBMCs, B-cell-depleted T cells, or T cells were the source of the cDNA or gDNA that made up the material.

Enrolment of Seattle patients took place during active infection, and they were followed longitudinally. The CDR3 runs 14 residues. Germline CDR1 and CDR2: SQVTM and ANQGSEA. The J segment lost 9 bases and the V segment lost 7 bases, leaving 12 bases of the junction unmatched. Original processing notes: Reference gene primer amplification yielded estimated nucleated cell counts. TCRdb's copy holds only in-frame clones and misses some; the assay was immunoSEQ multiplex PCR. Clonal size and the V and J genes are those of that table, whereas D and trimming came from the DNA. The data show approximately 140,000 clones, approximately 92% seen once.

The sequenced sample was peripheral blood. V and J are TRBV29-1 and TRBJ2-1; 10 bases agree with TRBD2. The clonotype comes from a man aged 18-30 years with COVID-19, enrolled during active disease. CDR3 DNA sequence: TGCAGCGCCTTACTAGCGGGAATCCTCGGTGAGCAGTTCTTC. It codes for CSALLAGILGEQFF.